The T cell receptor (beta chain) under discussion was sequenced for a study of blood T cell repertoires in COVID-19. Across the whole study: The samples span acute and convalescent COVID-19 from the United States, Italy and Spain. From T cells, B-cell-depleted T cells, or PBMCs came the material, which was cDNA or gDNA.

In the original workflow: Counts of nucleated cells, estimated from reference gene primer amplification, were obtained. The assay was immunoSEQ multiplex PCR, and TCRdb's table has in-frame clones only and misses some. Clone size and V and J calls were adopted from that table, with D and trimming inferred from the DNA. The top ten hold roughly 15% of the sample, which has approximately 100,000 clones, around 80% seen once. The CDR3 spans 14 residues. Trimming pared 1 base from V and 0 bases from J, leaving 5 bases between. Germline V gene data show CDR1 as SGDLS and CDR2 as YYNGEE. The chain recombines TRBV9 with TRBJ1-3; no firm D call. Sequenced sample: peripheral blood. The TCR originated in a woman older than 75 with active or convalescent COVID-19. CDR3 residues: CASSVRDSGNTIYF. The CDR3, as DNA: TGTGCCAGCAGCGTAAGAGACTCTGGAAACACCATATATTTT.